This T cell receptor (beta chain) was sequenced for a study of blood T cell repertoires in COVID-19. The overall study: Italy, Spain and the United States were the sources of the convalescent and acute COVID-19 samples. Sources were T cells, B-cell-depleted T cells, or PBMCs; the material itself was cDNA or gDNA.

There are a few counts of this clone. Trimming took off 1 base at V and 0 bases at J, with 9 bases between the two ends. Germline lookup yields CDR1 SGHTA and CDR2 FQGNSA. The CDR3 sequence is 15 residues long. In the original workflow: Amplifying reference gene primers gave estimates of nucleated cell counts. Using immunoSEQ multiplex PCR, the repertoire was profiled, and TCRdb retains in-frame clones only, with some absent. V, J and clone size derive from that table, while D and trimming were established from the DNA sequence. The sample holds tens of thousands of clones, roughly four fifths seen once.

The receptor comes from a man aged 60 to 69 with acute or convalescent COVID-19. Source material: peripheral blood. This chain joins TRBV7-2 and TRBJ1-2; D gene unclear. The CDR3, as DNA: TGTGCCAGCAGCTTAGTGAGCGCCACTAACTATGGCTACACCTTC. Its protein is CASSLVSATNYGYTF.